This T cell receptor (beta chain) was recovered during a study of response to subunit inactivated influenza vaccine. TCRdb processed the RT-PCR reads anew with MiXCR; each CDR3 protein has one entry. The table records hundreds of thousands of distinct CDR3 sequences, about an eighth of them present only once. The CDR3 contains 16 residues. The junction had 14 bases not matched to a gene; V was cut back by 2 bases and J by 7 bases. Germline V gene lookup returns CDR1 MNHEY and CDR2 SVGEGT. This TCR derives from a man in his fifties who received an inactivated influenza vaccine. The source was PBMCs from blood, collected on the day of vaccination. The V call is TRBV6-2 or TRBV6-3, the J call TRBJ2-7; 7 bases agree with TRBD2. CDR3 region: CASSYEWEGATVEQYF. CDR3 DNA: TGTGCCAGCAGTTACGAGTGGGAGGGCGCTACGGTAGAGCAGTACTTC.